This T cell receptor beta chain was profiled in a study of blood T cell repertoires in COVID-19. Assay used: immunoSEQ multiplex PCR; TCRdb lists only in-frame clones, some missing. The sample holds roughly 80,000 clones, about 80% seen once. V was pared by 12 bases and J by 1 base, with 20 bases of the junction left unmatched. Per germline, CDR1 KGHDR and CDR2 SFDVKD. This CDR3 has 18 residues. The receptor's source is a man older than 75 with acute or convalescent COVID-19. Sequenced material: peripheral blood. This chain joins TRBV24-1 and TRBJ2-1, with 7 nucleotides matching TRBD2. This CDR3 reads CASLTRAKRGPSYNEQFF. The CDR3, as DNA: TGTGCCTCCTTAACTAGGGCCAAGCGGGGCCCTTCCTACAATGAGCAGTTCTTC.